This note documents a single T cell receptor beta chain sequence. The data stem from a study of blood T cell repertoires in COVID-19. About the study: From T cells, B-cell-depleted T cells, or PBMCs came the material, which was cDNA or gDNA.

The CDR3 length is 15 residues. Trimming left V 4 bases short and J 5 bases short, with 16 bases between. The germline V gene encodes CDR1 SGHRS and CDR2 YFSETQ. This table comes from immunoSEQ multiplex PCR, and its TCRdb copy is limited to in-frame clones, with some not included. The data contain about 84,000 clones, 83% of them singletons. The chain is built from TRBV5-1 and TRBJ2-1; weak D call: TRBD1 (6 bases). This receptor was obtained from a woman older than 75 with acute or convalescent COVID-19. The sequenced sample consisted of peripheral blood. The DNA for the CDR3 is TGCGCCAGCAGCGGGACGGACAGAGCTAACAATGAGCAGTTCTTC. This encodes CASSGTDRANNEQFF.